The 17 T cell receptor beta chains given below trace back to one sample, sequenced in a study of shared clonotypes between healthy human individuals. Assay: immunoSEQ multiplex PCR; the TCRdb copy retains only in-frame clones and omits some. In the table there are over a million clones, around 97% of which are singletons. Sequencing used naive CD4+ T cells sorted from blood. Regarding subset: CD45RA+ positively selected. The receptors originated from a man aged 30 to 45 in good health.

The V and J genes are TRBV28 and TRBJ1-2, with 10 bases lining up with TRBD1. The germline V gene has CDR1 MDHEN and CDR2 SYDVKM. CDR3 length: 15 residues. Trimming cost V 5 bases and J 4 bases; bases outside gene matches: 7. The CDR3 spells CASSPRTGGTYGYTF. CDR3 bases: TGTGCCAGCAGTCCACGGACAGGGGGAACCTATGGCTACACCTTC.

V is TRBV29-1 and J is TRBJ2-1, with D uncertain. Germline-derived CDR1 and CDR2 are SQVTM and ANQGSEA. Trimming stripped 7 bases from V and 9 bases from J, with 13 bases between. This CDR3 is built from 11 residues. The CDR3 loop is CSAQGLTEQFF. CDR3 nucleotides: TGCAGCGCCCAAGGGCTAACTGAGCAGTTCTTC.

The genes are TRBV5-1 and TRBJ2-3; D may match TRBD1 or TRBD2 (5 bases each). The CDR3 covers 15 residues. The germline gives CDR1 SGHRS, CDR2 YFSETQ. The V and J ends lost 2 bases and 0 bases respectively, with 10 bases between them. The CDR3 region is CASSFGTSSTDTQYF. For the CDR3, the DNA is TGCGCCAGCAGCTTTGGGACCTCTAGCACAGATACGCAGTATTTT.

CDR3 bases: TGTGCCAGCAGTGGGTTGGGGGCTAAATACTCTGGGGCCAACGTCCTGACTTTC. It yields the protein CASSGLGAKYSGANVLTF. This chain joins TRBV6-1 and TRBJ2-6, with D tentatively TRBD1 (6 bases). The germline V gene has CDR1 MNHNS and CDR2 SASEGT. This CDR3 region has 18 residues. V shed 4 bases and J shed 0 bases, with 16 bases lying between them.

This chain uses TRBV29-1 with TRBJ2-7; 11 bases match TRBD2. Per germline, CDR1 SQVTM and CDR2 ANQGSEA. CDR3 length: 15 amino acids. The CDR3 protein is CRVASGRTSSYEQYF. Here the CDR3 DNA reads TGCCGAGTGGCTAGCGGGAGGACGAGCTCCTACGAGCAGTACTTC.

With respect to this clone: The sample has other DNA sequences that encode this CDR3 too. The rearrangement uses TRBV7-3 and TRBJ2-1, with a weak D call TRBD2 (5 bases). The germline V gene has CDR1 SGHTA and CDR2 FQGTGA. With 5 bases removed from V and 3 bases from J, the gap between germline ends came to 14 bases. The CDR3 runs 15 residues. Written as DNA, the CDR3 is TGTGCCAGCAGCCCGGGCCTAGCACTCTACAATGAGCAGTTCTTC. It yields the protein CASSPGLALYNEQFF.

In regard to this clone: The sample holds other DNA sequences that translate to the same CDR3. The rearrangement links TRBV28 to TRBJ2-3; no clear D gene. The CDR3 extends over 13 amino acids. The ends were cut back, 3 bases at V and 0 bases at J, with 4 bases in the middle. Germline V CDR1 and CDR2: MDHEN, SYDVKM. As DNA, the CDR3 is TGTGCCAGCAGTTTCGGTAGCACAGATACGCAGTATTTT. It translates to CASSFGSTDTQYF.

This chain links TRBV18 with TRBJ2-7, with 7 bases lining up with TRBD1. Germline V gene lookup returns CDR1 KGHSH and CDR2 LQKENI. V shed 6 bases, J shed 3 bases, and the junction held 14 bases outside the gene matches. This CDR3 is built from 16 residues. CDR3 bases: TGTGCCAGCTCGTTGGGACAGTACCCATTCGACTACGAGCAGTACTTC. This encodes CASSLGQYPFDYEQYF.

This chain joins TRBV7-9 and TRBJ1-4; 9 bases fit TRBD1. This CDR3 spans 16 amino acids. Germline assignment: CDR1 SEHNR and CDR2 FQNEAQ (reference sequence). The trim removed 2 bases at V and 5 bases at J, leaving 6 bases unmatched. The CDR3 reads CASSLPPGQGNEKLFF. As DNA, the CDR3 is TGTGCCAGCAGCTTACCGCCGGGACAGGGCAATGAAAAACTGTTTTTT.

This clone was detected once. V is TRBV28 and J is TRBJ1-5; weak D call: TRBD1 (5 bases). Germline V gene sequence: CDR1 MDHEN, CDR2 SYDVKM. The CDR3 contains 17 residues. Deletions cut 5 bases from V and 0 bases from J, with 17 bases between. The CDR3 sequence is CASSPTQALISNQPQHF. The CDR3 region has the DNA TGTGCCAGCAGTCCGACACAGGCTCTGATTAGCAATCAGCCCCAGCATTTT. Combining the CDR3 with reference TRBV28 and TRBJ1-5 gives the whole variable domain DVKVTQSSRYLVKRTGEKVFLECVQDMDHENMFWYRQDPGLGLRLIYFSYDVKMKEKGDIPEGYSVSREKKERFSLILESASTNQTSMYLCASSPTQALISNQPQHFGDGTRLSIL.

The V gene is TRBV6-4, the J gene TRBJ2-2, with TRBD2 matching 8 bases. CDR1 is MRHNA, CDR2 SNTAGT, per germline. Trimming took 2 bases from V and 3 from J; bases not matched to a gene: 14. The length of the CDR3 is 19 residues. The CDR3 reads CASSDGPTGPLADTGELFF. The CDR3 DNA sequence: TGTGCCAGCAGTGACGGTCCAACCGGTCCACTAGCGGACACCGGGGAGCTGTTTTTT.

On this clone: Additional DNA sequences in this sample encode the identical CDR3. The CDR3 DNA is TGTGCCAGCAGCGTAGCAGACTCCTCCTACGAGCAGTACTTC. Its protein product is CASSVADSSYEQYF. The chain joins TRBV9 to TRBJ2-7, with D uncertain. Trimming removed 0 bases at V and 0 bases at J, with 7 bases between. Germline CDR1 is SGDLS and CDR2 is YYNGEE. This CDR3 spans 14 amino acids.

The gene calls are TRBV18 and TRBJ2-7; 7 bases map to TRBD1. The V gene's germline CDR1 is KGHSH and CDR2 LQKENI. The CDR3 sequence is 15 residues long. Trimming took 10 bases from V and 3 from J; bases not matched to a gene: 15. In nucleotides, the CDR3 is TGTGCCACCAAGTCCATGTATGGACAGGTCTACGAGCAGTACTTC. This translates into CATKSMYGQVYEQYF.

CDR3 loop: CASSPTLGVTEAFF. The CDR3 DNA reads as TGTGCCAGCTCACCAACCCTCGGGGTAACTGAAGCTTTCTTT. The chain couples TRBV18 to TRBJ1-1; no definite D call. Trimming removed 2 bases at V and 5 bases at J, with 12 bases between. This CDR3 is built from 14 residues. Germline CDR1 is KGHSH and CDR2 is LQKENI.

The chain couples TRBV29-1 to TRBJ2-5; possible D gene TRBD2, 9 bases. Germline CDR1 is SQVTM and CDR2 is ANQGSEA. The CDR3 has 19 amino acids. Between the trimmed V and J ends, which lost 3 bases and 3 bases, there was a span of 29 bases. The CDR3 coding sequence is TGCAGCGTTGATGTATCAGGGGGCCTTAGAGCGGGAGGCGAAGAGACCCAGTACTTC. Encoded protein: CSVDVSGGLRAGGEETQYF.

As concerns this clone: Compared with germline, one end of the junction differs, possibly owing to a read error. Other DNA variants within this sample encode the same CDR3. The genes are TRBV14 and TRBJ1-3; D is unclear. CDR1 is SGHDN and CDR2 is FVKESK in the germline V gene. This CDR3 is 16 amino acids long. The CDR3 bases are TGTGCCAGCAGCCAAGGCCCGGCGAGCTCTGGAAACACCATATACTTT. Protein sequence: CASSQGPASSGNTIYF.

The CDR3 loop reads CASSPPGGRPNEKLFF. CDR3 sequence (DNA): TGTGCCAGCTCACCACCGGGGGGGCGTCCTAATGAAAAACTGTTTTTT. The chain combines TRBV18 with TRBJ1-4; D may be TRBD1 (6 bases). The CDR3 consists of 16 residues. Per the germline V gene, CDR1 is KGHSH and CDR2 is LQKENI. The germline V and J ends were trimmed by 0 bases and 3 bases, with 11 bases remaining between them.